Many counts were recorded for the clone carrying this T cell receptor (beta chain). Its antigen is as yet unknown. The sample originates from a study of CD8+CD57+ T cells in acquired aplastic anemia. On the study more broadly: Roughly 3.2 ug was the average amount of DNA from sorted CD4+ and CD8+ cells.

Study conclusions and caveats: Patients shared around 31 CD8+ CDR3 sequences with controls. Patient and control CD8+ Simpson's diversity was not significantly different.

Germline lookup yields CDR1 SGDLS and CDR2 YYNGEE. The CDR3 is made up of 16 amino acids. Trimming took off 2 bases at V and 0 bases at J, with 12 bases between the two ends. CDR3 and TCR beta VDJ profiling relied on a genomic DNA template. In TCRdb, the reads were re-called with MiXCR into one record per CDR3 protein. The table has about 270,000 distinct CDR3 sequences, around 60% seen once. The receptor was isolated from a human donor with severe aplastic anemia or a healthy control (not recorded which). Sequenced input: sorted CD4+, CD8+, or CD8+CD57+ T cells (not recorded which) from PBMCs. The chain uses TRBV9 and TRBJ1-3; a possible D gene is TRBD1 (5 bases). DNA for the CDR3: TGTGCCAGCAGCGTTTTCGACAGCGACTCTGGAAACACCATATATTTT. It codes for CASSVFDSDSGNTIYF.